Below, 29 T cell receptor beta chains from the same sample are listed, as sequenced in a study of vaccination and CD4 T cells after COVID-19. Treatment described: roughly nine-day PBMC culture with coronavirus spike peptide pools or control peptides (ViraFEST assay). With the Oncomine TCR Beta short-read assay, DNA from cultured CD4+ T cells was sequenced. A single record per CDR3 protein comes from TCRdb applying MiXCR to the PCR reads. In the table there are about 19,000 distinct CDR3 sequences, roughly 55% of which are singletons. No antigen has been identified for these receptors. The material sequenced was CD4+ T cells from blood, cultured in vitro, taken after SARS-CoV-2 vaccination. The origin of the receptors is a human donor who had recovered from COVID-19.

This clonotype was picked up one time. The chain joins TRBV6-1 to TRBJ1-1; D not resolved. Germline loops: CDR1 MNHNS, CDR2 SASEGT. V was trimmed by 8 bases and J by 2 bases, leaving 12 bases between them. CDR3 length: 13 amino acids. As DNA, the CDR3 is TGTGCCAGCGGGTACAGAGTTAACACTGAAGCTTTCTTT. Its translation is CASGYRVNTEAFF.

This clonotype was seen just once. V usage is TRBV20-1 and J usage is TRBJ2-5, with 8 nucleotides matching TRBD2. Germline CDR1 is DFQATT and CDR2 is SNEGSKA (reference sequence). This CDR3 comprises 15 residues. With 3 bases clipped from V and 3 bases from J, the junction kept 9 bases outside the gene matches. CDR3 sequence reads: CSASPGLGAEETQYF. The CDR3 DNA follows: TGCAGTGCTAGTCCGGGACTAGGAGCGGAAGAGACCCAGTACTTC.

DNA of the CDR3: TGTGCCAGCGGGTCTGACACTTACGAGCAGTACTTC. Translated, it gives CASGSDTYEQYF. This chain uses TRBV28 with TRBJ2-7; D gene unclear. With 8 bases removed from V and 4 bases from J, the gap between germline ends came to 12 bases. This CDR3 is built from 12 residues. In germline, CDR1 is MDHEN, CDR2 SYDVKM.

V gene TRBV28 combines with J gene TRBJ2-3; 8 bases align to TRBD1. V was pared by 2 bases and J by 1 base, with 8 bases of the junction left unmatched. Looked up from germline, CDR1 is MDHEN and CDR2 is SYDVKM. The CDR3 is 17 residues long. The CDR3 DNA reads TGTGCCAGCAGTTTAGGGACAGGCGCCGTAGGCACAGATACGCAGTATTTT. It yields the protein CASSLGTGAVGTDTQYF.

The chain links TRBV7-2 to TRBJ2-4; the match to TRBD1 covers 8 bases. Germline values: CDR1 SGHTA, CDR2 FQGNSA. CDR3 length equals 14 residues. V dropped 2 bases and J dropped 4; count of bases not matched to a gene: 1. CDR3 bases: TGTGCCAGCAGCTTAAACAGGGGGAAAAACATTCAGTACTTC. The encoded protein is CASSLNRGKNIQYF.

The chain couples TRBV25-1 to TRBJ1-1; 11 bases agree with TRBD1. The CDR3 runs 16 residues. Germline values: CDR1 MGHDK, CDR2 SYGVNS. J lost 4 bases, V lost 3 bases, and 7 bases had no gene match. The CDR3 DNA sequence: TGTGCCAGCAGTGACACTCTGGGACAGGGGGTCACTGAAGCTTTCTTT. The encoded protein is CASSDTLGQGVTEAFF.

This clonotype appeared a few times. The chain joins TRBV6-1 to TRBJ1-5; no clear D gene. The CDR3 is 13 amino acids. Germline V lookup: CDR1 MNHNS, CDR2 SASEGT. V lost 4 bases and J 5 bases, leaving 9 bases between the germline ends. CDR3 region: CASSVGGDQPQHF. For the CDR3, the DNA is TGTGCCAGCAGTGTGGGTGGCGATCAGCCCCAGCATTTT.

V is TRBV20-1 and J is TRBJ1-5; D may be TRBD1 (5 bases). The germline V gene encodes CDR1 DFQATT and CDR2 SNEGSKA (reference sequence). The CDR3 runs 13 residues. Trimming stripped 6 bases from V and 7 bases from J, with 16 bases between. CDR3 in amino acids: CSALTWGGQPQHF. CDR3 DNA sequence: TGCAGTGCCCTAACGTGGGGGGGACAGCCCCAGCATTTT.

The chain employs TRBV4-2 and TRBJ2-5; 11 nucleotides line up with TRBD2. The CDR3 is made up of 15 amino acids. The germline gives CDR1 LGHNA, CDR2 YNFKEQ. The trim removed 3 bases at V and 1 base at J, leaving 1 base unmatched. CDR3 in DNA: TGTGCCAGCAGCCACGGGACTAGCGGCCAAGAGACCCAGTACTTC. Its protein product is CASSHGTSGQETQYF.

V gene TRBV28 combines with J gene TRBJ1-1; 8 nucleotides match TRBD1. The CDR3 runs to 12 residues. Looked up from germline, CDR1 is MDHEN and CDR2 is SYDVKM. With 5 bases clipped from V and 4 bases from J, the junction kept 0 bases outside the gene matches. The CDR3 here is CASSTGGTEAFF. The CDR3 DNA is TGTGCCAGCAGTACAGGGGGCACTGAAGCTTTCTTT.

DNA of the CDR3: TGTGCCAGCAGCTCACGACTAGCGGGGTACAATGAGCAGTTCTTC. Translation gives CASSSRLAGYNEQFF. This chain connects TRBV7-2 to TRBJ2-1, with 11 bases lining up with TRBD2. With 4 bases clipped from V and 4 bases from J, the junction kept 3 bases outside the gene matches. This CDR3 has 15 residues. The V gene's germline CDR1 is SGHTA and CDR2 FQGNSA.

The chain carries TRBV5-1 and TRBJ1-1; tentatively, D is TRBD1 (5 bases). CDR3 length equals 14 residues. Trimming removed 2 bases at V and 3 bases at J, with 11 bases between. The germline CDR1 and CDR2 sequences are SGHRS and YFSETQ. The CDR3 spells CASSFGTTYTEAFF. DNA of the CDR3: TGCGCCAGCAGCTTCGGGACCACTTACACTGAAGCTTTCTTT. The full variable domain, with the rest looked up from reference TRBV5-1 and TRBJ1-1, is KAGVTQTPRYLIKTRGQQVTLSCSPISGHRSVSWYQQTPGQGLQFLFEYFSETQRNKGNFPGRFSGRQFSNSRSEMNVSTLELGDSALYLCASSFGTTYTEAFFGQGTRLTVV.

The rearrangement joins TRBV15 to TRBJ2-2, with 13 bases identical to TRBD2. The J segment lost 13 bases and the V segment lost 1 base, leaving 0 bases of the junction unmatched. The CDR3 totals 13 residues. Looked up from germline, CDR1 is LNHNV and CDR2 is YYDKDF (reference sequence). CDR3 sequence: CATSRGTSGRLFF. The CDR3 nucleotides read TGTGCCACCAGCAGAGGGACTAGCGGGAGGCTGTTTTTT.

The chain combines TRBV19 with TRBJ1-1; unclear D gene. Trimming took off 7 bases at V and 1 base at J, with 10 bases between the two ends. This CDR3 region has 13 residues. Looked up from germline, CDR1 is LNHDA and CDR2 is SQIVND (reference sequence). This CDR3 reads CASKSTWNTEAFF. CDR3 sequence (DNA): TGTGCCAGTAAATCTACGTGGAACACTGAAGCTTTCTTT.

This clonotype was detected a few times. CDR3 bases: TGTGCCAGCAGTCCATTGGCTTCATGGGGCTACACCTTC. It specifies CASSPLASWGYTF. V gene TRBV6-2 or TRBV6-3 combines with J gene TRBJ1-2, with no clear D. The CDR3 is made up of 13 amino acids. Germline-derived CDR1 and CDR2 are MNHEY and SVGEGT. V lost 5 bases and J lost 8, with 15 bases in between.

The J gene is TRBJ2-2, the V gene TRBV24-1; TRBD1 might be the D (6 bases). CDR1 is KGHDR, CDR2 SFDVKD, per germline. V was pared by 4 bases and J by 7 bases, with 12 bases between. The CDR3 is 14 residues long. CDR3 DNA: TGTGCCACCAGTGACAGAAGGGGGATCGGGGAGCTGTTTTTT. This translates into CATSDRRGIGELFF.

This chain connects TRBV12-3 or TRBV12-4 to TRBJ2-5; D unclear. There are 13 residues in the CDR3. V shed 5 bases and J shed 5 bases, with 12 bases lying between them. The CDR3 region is CASSTKRGETQYF. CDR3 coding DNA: TGTGCCAGCAGTACGAAGCGTGGTGAGACCCAGTACTTC.

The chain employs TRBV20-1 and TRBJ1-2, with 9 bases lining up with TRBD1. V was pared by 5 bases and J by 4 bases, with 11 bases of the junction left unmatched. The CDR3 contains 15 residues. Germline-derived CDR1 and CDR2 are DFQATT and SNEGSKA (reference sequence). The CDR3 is CSAHTGTGNSYGYTF. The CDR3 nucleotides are TGCAGTGCTCACACCGGGACAGGGAACAGCTATGGCTACACCTTC.

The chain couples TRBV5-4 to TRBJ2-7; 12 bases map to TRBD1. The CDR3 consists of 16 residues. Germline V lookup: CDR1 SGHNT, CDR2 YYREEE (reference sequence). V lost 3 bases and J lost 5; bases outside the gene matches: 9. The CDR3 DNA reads TGTGCCAGCAGCTCCTGGGGACAGGGGGCATTCAACGAGCAGTACTTC. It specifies CASSSWGQGAFNEQYF.

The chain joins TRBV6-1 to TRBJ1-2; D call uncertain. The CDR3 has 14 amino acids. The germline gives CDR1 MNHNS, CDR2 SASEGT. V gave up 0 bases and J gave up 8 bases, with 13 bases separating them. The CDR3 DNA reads TGTGCCAGCAGTGAAGCGCAAGGGTTAGGCGGCTACACCTTC. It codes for CASSEAQGLGGYTF.

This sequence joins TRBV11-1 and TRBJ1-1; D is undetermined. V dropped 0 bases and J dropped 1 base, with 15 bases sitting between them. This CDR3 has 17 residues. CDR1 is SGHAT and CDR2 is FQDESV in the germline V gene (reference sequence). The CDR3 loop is CASSLAGESGWNTEAFF. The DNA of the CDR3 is TGTGCCAGCAGCTTAGCGGGTGAGTCTGGGTGGAACACTGAAGCTTTCTTT.

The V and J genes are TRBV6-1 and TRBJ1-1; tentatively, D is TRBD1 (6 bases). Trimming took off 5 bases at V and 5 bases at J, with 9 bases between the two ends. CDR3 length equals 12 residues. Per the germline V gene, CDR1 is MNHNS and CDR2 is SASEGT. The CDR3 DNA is TGTGCCAGCAGTCAGGGGTGGACTGAAGCTTTCTTT. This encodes CASSQGWTEAFF.

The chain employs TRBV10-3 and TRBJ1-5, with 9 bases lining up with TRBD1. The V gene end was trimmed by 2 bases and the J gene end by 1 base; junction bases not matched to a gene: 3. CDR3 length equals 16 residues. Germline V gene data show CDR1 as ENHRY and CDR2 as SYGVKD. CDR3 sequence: CAISEDRGLSNQPQHF. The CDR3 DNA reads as TGTGCCATCAGTGAGGACAGGGGGTTGAGCAATCAGCCCCAGCATTTT.

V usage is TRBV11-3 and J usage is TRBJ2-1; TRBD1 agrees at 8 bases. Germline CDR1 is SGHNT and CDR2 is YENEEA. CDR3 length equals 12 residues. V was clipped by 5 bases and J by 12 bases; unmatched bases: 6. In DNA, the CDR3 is TGTGCCAGCAGCACCACAGGGGGTCGGCAGTTCTTC. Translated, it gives CASSTTGGRQFF.

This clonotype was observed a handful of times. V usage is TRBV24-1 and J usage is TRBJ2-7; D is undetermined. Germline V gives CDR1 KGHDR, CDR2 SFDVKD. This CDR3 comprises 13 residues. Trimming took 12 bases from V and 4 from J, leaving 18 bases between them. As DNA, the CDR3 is TGTGCCTCCCGTCTTTCGGAACTATACGAGCAGTACTTC. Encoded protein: CASRLSELYEQYF.

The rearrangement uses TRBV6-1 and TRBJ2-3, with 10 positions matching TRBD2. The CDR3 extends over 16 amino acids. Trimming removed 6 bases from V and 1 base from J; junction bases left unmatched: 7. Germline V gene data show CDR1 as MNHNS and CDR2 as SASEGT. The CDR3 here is CASSLGLAGGTDTQYF. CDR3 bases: TGTGCCAGCAGCCTCGGGCTAGCGGGGGGCACAGATACGCAGTATTTT.

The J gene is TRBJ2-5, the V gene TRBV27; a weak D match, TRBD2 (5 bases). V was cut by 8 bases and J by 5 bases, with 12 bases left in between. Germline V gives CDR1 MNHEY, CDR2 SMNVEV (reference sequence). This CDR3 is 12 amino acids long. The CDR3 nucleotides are TGTGCCAGCGGGAGTTCGGGCGAGACCCAGTACTTC. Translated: CASGSSGETQYF.

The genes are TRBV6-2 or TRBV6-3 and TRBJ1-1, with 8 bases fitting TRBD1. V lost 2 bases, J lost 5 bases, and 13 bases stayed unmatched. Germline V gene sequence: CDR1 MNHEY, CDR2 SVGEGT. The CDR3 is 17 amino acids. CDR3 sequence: CASSYTRGRGGYTEAFF. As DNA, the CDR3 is TGTGCCAGCAGTTACACCAGGGGGCGCGGGGGTTATACTGAAGCTTTCTTT.

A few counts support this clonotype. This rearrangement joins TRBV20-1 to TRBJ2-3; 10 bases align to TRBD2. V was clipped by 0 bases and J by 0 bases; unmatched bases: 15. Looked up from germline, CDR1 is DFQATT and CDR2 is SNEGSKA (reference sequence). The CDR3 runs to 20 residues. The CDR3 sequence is CSARDHGAPSGSDSTDTQYF. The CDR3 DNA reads TGCAGTGCTAGAGATCACGGGGCGCCTAGCGGGAGTGATAGCACAGATACGCAGTATTTT.